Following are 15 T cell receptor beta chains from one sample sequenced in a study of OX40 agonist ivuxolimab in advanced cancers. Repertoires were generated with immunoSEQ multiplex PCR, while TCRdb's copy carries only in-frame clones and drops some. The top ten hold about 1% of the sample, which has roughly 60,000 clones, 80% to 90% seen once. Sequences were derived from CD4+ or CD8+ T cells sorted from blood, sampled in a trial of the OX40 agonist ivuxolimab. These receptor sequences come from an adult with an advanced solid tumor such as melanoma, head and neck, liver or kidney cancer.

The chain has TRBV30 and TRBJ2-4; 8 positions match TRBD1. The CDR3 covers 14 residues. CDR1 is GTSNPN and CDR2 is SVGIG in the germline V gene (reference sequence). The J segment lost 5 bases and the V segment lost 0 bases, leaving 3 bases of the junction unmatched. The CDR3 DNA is TGTGCCTGGAGTGTACAGGGGGGCGAAAACATTCAGTACTTC. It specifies CAWSVQGGENIQYF. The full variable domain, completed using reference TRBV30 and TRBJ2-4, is SQTIHQWPATLVQPVGSPLSLECTVEGTSNPNLYWYRQAAGRGLQLLFYSVGIGQISSEVPQNLSASRPQDRQFILSSKKLLLSDSGFYLCAWSVQGGENIQYFGAGTRLSVL.

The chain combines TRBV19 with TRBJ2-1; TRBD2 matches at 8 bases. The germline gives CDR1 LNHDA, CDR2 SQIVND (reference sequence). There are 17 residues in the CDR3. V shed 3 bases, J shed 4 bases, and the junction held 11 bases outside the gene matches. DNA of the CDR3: TGTGCCAGTAGTATTGGGAGCGGGAGTGGCCAATACAATGAGCAGTTCTTC. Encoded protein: CASSIGSGSGQYNEQFF.

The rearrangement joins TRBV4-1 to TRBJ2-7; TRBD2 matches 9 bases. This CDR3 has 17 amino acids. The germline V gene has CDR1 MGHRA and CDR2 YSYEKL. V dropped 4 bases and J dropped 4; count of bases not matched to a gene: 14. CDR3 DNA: TGCGCCAGCAGCCGTCTAGCGGGACTAGATTGGCAGTACGAGCAGTACTTC. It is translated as CASSRLAGLDWQYEQYF.

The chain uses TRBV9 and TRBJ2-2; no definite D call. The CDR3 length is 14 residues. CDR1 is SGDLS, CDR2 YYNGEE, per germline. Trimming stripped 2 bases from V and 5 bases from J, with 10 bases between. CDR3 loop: CASSVTPQTGELFF. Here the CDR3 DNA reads TGTGCCAGCAGCGTGACACCTCAGACCGGGGAGCTGTTTTTT.

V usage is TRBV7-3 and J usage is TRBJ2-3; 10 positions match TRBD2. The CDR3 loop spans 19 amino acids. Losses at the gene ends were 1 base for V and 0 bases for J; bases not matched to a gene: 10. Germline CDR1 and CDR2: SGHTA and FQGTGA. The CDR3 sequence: CASSLRFLAGEPSTDTQYF. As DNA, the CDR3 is TGTGCCAGCAGCTTAAGGTTCCTAGCGGGAGAGCCTAGCACAGATACGCAGTATTTT.

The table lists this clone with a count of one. The CDR3 DNA sequence: TGTGCCAGCAGCTTCCGGGCTCTAGCGGGGCCTATGATGCCGGATACGCAGTATTTT. Its translation is CASSFRALAGPMMPDTQYF. The chain couples TRBV7-2 to TRBJ2-3; 9 bases fit TRBD2. The CDR3 totals 19 residues. V lost 3 bases and J lost 6; bases outside the gene matches: 19. The germline CDR1 and CDR2 sequences are SGHTA and FQGNSA. Filled out from reference TRBV7-2 and TRBJ2-3, the complete variable domain reads GAGVSQSPSNKVTEKGKDVELRCDPISGHTALYWYRQSLGQGLEFLIYFQGNSAPDKSGLPSDRFSAERTGGSVSTLTIQRTQQEDSAVYLCASSFRALAGPMMPDTQYFGPGTRLTVL.

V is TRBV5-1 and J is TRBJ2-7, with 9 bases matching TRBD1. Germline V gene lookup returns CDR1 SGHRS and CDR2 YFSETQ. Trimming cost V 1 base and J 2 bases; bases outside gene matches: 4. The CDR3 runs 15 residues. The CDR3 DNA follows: TGCGCCAGCAGCTTGTTCGGGACAGGGACCTACGAGCAGTACTTC. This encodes CASSLFGTGTYEQYF.

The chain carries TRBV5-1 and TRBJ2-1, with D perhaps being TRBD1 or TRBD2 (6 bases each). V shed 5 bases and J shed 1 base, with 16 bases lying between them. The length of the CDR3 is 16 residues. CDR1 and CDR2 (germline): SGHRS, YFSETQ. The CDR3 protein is CASRGAGSWSYNEQFF. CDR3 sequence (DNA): TGCGCCAGCAGGGGGGCGGGGAGTTGGTCCTACAATGAGCAGTTCTTC.

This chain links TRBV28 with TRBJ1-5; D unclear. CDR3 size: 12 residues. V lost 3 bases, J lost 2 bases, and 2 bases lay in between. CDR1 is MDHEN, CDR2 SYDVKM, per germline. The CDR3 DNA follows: TGTGCCAGCAGTTTGGGCAATCAGCCCCAGCATTTT. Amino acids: CASSLGNQPQHF.

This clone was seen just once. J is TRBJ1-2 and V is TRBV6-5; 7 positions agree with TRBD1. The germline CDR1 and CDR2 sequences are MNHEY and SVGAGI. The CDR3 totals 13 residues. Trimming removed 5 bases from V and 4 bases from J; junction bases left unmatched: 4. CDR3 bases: TGTGCCAGCAGTCCTACAGGGGCCTATGGCTACACCTTC. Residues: CASSPTGAYGYTF.

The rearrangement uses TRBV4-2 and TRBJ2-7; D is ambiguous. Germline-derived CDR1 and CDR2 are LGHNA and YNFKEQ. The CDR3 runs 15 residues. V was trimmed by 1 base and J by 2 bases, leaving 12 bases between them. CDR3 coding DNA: TGTGCCAGCAGCCAAGCGACTGGGCGGCCCTACGAGCAGTACTTC. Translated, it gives CASSQATGRPYEQYF.

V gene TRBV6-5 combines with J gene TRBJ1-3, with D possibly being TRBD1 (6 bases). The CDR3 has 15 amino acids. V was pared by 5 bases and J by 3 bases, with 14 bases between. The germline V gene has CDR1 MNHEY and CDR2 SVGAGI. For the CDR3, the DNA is TGTGCCAGCAGTCCCACCTACAGGGATGGAAACACCATATATTTT. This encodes CASSPTYRDGNTIYF.

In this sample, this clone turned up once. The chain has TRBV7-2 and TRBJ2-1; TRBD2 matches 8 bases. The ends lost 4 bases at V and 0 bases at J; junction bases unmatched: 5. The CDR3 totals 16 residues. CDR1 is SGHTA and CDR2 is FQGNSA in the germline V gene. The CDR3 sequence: CASSSLSGSSYNEQFF. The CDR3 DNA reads TGTGCCAGCAGCTCCCTAAGCGGGAGCTCCTACAATGAGCAGTTCTTC. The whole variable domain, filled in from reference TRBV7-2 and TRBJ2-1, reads GAGVSQSPSNKVTEKGKDVELRCDPISGHTALYWYRQSLGQGLEFLIYFQGNSAPDKSGLPSDRFSAERTGGSVSTLTIQRTQQEDSAVYLCASSSLSGSSYNEQFFGPGTRLTVL.

The CDR3 loop reads CASHSGTVNTGELFF. DNA for the CDR3: TGTGCCAGCCACTCCGGGACAGTGAACACCGGGGAGCTGTTTTTT. This chain uses TRBV27 with TRBJ2-2; 7 bases are shared with TRBD1. The CDR3 covers 15 residues. Germline lookup yields CDR1 MNHEY and CDR2 SMNVEV (reference sequence). V was pared by 8 bases and J by 1 base, with 7 bases of the junction left unmatched.

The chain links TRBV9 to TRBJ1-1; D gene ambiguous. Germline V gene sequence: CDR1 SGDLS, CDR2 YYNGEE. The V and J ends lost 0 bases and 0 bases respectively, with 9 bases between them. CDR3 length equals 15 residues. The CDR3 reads CASSVGHEMNTEAFF. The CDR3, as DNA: TGTGCCAGCAGCGTAGGGCACGAAATGAACACTGAAGCTTTCTTT.